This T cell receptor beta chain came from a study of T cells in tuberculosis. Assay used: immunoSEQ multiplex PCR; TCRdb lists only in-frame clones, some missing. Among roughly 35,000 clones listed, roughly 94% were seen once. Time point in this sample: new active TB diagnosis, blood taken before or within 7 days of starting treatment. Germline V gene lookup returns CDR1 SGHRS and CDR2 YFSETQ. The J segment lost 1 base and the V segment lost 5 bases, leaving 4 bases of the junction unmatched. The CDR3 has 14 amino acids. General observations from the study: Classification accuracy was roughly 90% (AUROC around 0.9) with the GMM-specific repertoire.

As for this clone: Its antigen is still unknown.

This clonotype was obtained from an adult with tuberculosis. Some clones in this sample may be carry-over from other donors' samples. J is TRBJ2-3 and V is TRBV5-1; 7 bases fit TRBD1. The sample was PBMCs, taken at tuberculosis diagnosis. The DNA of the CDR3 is TGCGCCAGCAGTGACGGACAGGGCACAGATACGCAGTATTTT. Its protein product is CASSDGQGTDTQYF.